Listed here are 21 T cell receptor beta chains from one sample, sequenced in a study of T cell responses to AZD1222 COVID-19 vaccine. The assay was immunoSEQ multiplex PCR, and TCRdb's table has in-frame clones only and misses some. This table has fewer than 200,000 clones, over 80% appearing once. Specimen: peripheral blood, collected on day 0 of AZD1222 vaccination. The receptors derive from an adult in good health.

In this sample, this clone turned up a few times. V is TRBV7-9 and J is TRBJ1-1; 9 bases fit TRBD1. V trimming: 4 bases; J trimming: 0 bases; junction bases outside the gene matches: 3. The CDR3 spans 15 residues. CDR1 and CDR2 from the germline V gene are SEHNR and FQNEAQ (reference sequence). CDR3: CASSSGTGMNTEAFF. CDR3 bases: TGTGCCAGCAGCTCCGGGACAGGGATGAACACTGAAGCTTTCTTT.

The genes are TRBV6-5 and TRBJ2-1, with a weak D call TRBD2 (6 bases). CDR1 is MNHEY, CDR2 SVGAGI, per germline. With 8 bases removed from V and 6 bases from J, the gap between germline ends came to 11 bases. This CDR3 contains 12 residues. CDR3 in amino acids: CASRRRVNEQFF. The CDR3 nucleotides read TGTGCCAGCCGGAGGAGGGTCAATGAGCAGTTCTTC.

This clone is a singleton in its sample. The rearrangement joins TRBV9 to TRBJ1-3; no firm D call. Trimming pared 1 base from V and 0 bases from J, leaving 8 bases between. CDR3 size: 15 residues. From germline, CDR1 is SGDLS and CDR2 YYNGEE. The CDR3 loop reads CASSVLLGSGNTIYF. The CDR3, as DNA: TGTGCCAGCAGCGTACTACTGGGCTCTGGAAACACCATATATTTT.

About this clone itself: This sample includes further DNA sequences coding for the same CDR3. The CDR3 nucleotides read TGTGCCAGCAGCGTAGGCGGGGCCAACGTCCTGACTTTC. Translated: CASSVGGANVLTF. The V and J genes are TRBV9 and TRBJ2-6; D is undetermined. The CDR3 has 13 residues. Per germline, CDR1 SGDLS and CDR2 YYNGEE. Deletions cut 0 bases from V and 4 bases from J, with 2 bases between.

This rearrangement joins TRBV7-2 to TRBJ1-3; 7 nucleotides align to TRBD1. CDR1 and CDR2 (germline): SGHTA, FQGNSA. After removal of 0 bases from V and 3 bases from J, the junction contained 5 bases not matched to a gene. This CDR3 has 16 residues. The CDR3 bases are TGTGCCAGCAGCTTAGCGGCAGGGGGAATTGGAAACACCATATATTTT. Its protein product is CASSLAAGGIGNTIYF.

The chain has TRBV7-9 and TRBJ1-2; no firm D call. The germline gives CDR1 SEHNR, CDR2 FQNEAQ (reference sequence). V lost 0 bases and J lost 0, with 14 bases in between. CDR3 length: 17 amino acids. The CDR3 nucleotides read TGTGCCAGCAGCTTAGCAGTGGGCGGGTTATCTAACTATGGCTACACCTTC. Translation: CASSLAVGGLSNYGYTF.

V gene TRBV2 combines with J gene TRBJ2-7; D not certain. CDR1 and CDR2 from the germline V gene are SNHLY and FYNNEI. CDR3 length equals 11 residues. V was shortened by 4 bases and J by 3 bases, with 4 bases between the two germline ends. The CDR3 is CASSGSYEQYV. Here the CDR3 DNA reads TGTGCCAGCAGTGGGAGCTACGAGCAGTACGTC.

The V call is TRBV4-2, the J call TRBJ2-1, with D maybe TRBD1 (6 bases). Trimming removed 3 bases from V and 6 bases from J, with 12 bases in between. The germline CDR1 and CDR2 sequences are LGHNA and YNFKEQ. The CDR3 has 14 residues. CDR3 DNA: TGTGCCAGCAGCCACAGGGGAATAGGCAATGAGCAGTTCTTC. Residues: CASSHRGIGNEQFF.

The chain has TRBV30 and TRBJ2-2; D tentatively reads TRBD1 or TRBD2 (6 bases each). Germline CDR1 and CDR2: GTSNPN and SVGIG (reference sequence). The CDR3 consists of 12 residues. V lost 3 bases and J 16 bases, leaving 18 bases between the germline ends. The CDR3 spells CAWSALRGPAFF. The CDR3 nucleotides read TGTGCCTGGAGCGCCCTCCGGGGGCCCGCGTTTTTT.

This chain links TRBV15 with TRBJ2-2, with a possible D match to TRBD1 (6 bases). In germline, CDR1 is LNHNV, CDR2 YYDKDF (reference sequence). Trimming took 8 bases from V and 0 from J, leaving 10 bases between them. The CDR3 runs to 14 residues. CDR3 bases: TGTGCCACCGCACAGGGTACGAACACCGGGGAGCTGTTTTTT. Encoded protein: CATAQGTNTGELFF. Full variable domain (missing parts from reference TRBV15 and TRBJ2-2): DAMVIQNPRYQVTQFGKPVTLSCSQTLNHNVMYWYQQKSSQAPKLLFHYYDKDFNNEADTPDNFQSRRPNTSFCFLDIRSPGLGDTAMYLCATAQGTNTGELFFGEGSRLTVL.

The chain links TRBV19 to TRBJ1-5, with 11 nucleotides matching TRBD1. The J segment lost 4 bases and the V segment lost 8 bases, leaving 4 bases of the junction unmatched. Germline CDR1 LNHDA, CDR2 SQIVND (reference sequence). The CDR3 loop spans 14 amino acids. The CDR3, as DNA: TGTGCCAGTGCGGACAGGGGGCCTAATCAGCCCCAGCATTTT. It yields the protein CASADRGPNQPQHF. Full variable domain (remainder filled in from reference TRBV19 and TRBJ1-5): DGGITQSPKYLFRKEGQNVTLSCEQNLNHDAMYWYRQDPGQGLRLIYYSQIVNDFQKGDIAEGYSVSREKKESFPLTVTSAQKNPTAFYLCASADRGPNQPQHFGDGTRLSIL.

The chain combines TRBV19 with TRBJ2-1, with 10 bases matching TRBD1. Germline V gene data show CDR1 as LNHDA and CDR2 as SQIVND (reference sequence). Losses at the gene ends were 3 bases for V and 7 bases for J; bases not matched to a gene: 12. The CDR3 spans 17 residues. The CDR3 region is CASSIVIDRGLKNEQFF. In DNA, the CDR3 is TGTGCCAGTAGTATCGTAATTGACAGGGGGCTAAAAAATGAGCAGTTCTTC.

The CDR3 bases are TGTGCCAGCAGTTATGGTGTGCGAACCACAGATACGCAGTATTTT. It yields the protein CASSYGVRTTDTQYF. J is TRBJ2-3 and V is TRBV6-2 or TRBV6-3; D remains ambiguous. Trimming pared 3 bases from V and 2 bases from J, leaving 12 bases between. The length of the CDR3 is 15 residues. Per germline, CDR1 MNHEY and CDR2 SVGEGT.

This chain links TRBV3-1 (or the pseudogene TRBV3-2) with TRBJ1-5; no clear D gene. This CDR3 has 13 amino acids. Germline lookup yields CDR1 LGHDT and CDR2 YNNKEL (reference sequence). Deletions cut 1 base from V and 5 bases from J, with 6 bases between. CDR3 nucleotide sequence: TGTGCCAGCAGCCAAGTGCGGGATCAGCCCCAGCATTTT. Translated: CASSQVRDQPQHF.

This chain uses TRBV29-1 with TRBJ1-1, with TRBD1 matching over 7 bases. V trimming: 1 base; J trimming: 1 base; junction bases outside the gene matches: 3. Germline assignment: CDR1 SQVTM and CDR2 ANQGSEA. This CDR3 is built from 14 residues. In DNA form, the CDR3 reads TGCAGCGTTGAAGGGAGACAGGGGAACACTGAAGCTTTCTTT. Translated: CSVEGRQGNTEAFF.

V and J are TRBV11-3 and TRBJ2-7; D may be TRBD2 (6 bases). The CDR3 is 15 residues long. V lost 1 base to trimming and J lost 2 bases, with 12 bases between them. From germline, CDR1 is SGHNT and CDR2 YENEEA. CDR3 nucleotide sequence: TGTGCCAGCAGCTTAGCCGGGGGAGCCCCCTACGAGCAGTACTTC. It specifies CASSLAGGAPYEQYF. The full variable domain, its missing parts supplied by reference TRBV11-3 and TRBJ2-7, is EAGVVQSPRYKIIEKKQPVAFWCNPISGHNTLYWYLQNLGQGPELLIRYENEEAVDDSQLPKDRFSAERLKGVDSTLKIQPAELGDSAVYLCASSLAGGAPYEQYFGPGTRLTVT.

This chain connects TRBV27 to TRBJ1-2, with TRBD1 matching over 9 bases. Germline V gene lookup returns CDR1 MNHEY and CDR2 SMNVEV (reference sequence). V trimming: 4 bases; J trimming: 8 bases; junction bases outside the gene matches: 5. The CDR3 spans 13 residues. CDR3 DNA sequence: TGTGCCAGCAGTTACGGGACAGGGAAGGGCTACACCTTC. Encoded protein: CASSYGTGKGYTF.

The genes are TRBV12-3 or TRBV12-4 and TRBJ2-4; D call uncertain. V lost 5 bases and J 2 bases, leaving 7 bases between the germline ends. This CDR3 region has 13 residues. CDR3 bases: TGTGCCAGCAGTACGACTTCCAAAAACATTCAGTACTTC. This sequence encodes CASSTTSKNIQYF.

This chain connects TRBV11-2 to TRBJ1-1; D remains ambiguous. The ends were cut back, 4 bases at V and 4 bases at J, with 19 bases in the middle. The length of the CDR3 is 16 residues. In germline, CDR1 is SGHAT, CDR2 FQNNGV. CDR3 in DNA: TGTGCCAGCAGCTCAGTGGTGGGTCTGGTGGGCACTGAAGCTTTCTTT. It is translated as CASSSVVGLVGTEAFF.

The chain has TRBV15 and TRBJ1-4; no clear D. The germline CDR1 and CDR2 sequences are LNHNV and YYDKDF (reference sequence). The ends were cut back, 0 bases at V and 7 bases at J, with 12 bases in the middle. The CDR3 sequence is 15 residues long. CDR3 DNA sequence: TGTGCCACCAGCAGAGACCGGCTAACGAGTGAAAAACTGTTTTTT. Translated: CATSRDRLTSEKLFF.

The V and J genes are TRBV7-8 and TRBJ2-5, with D maybe TRBD1 (5 bases). Germline V lookup: CDR1 SGHVS, CDR2 FQNEAQ. The CDR3 is 16 amino acids. Trimming pared 5 bases from V and 3 bases from J, leaving 19 bases between. This CDR3 is CASSPRVGLNEETQYF. CDR3 sequence (DNA): TGTGCCAGCAGCCCCAGGGTGGGGCTGAACGAAGAGACCCAGTACTTC.